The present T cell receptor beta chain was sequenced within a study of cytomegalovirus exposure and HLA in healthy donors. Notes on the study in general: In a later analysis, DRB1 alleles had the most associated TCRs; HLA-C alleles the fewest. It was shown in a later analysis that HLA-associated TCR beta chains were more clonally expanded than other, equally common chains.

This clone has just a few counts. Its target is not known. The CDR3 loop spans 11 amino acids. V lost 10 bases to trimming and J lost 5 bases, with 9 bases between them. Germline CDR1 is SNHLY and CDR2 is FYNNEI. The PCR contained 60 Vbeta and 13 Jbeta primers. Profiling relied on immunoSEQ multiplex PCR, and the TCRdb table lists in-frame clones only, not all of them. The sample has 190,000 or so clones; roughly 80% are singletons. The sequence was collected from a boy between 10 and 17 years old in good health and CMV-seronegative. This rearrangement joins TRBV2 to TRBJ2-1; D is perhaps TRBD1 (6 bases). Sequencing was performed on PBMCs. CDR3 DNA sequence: TGTGCCACCACAGGGAACAATGAGCAGTTCTTC. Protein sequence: CATTGNNEQFF.